This T cell receptor (beta chain) stems from a study of response to subunit inactivated influenza vaccine. From the RT-PCR reads, TCRdb called clonotypes with MiXCR, one entry per CDR3 protein. The data hold approximately 500,000 distinct CDR3 sequences, with 20% to 25% observed a single time. The CDR3 runs 18 residues. Losses at the gene ends were 0 bases for V and 2 bases for J; bases not matched to a gene: 8. In germline, CDR1 is LGHDT, CDR2 YNNKEL (reference sequence). This sample also belongs to another study, concerning T cells expressing NK-cell markers. This second report adds: TCR beta cDNA was made by 5'RACE template switching with UMIs. Alpha-beta TCR T cells were the sole sorting target in several experiments, owing to an anti-gamma-delta TCR antibody. HCMV specificity of the expanded NKG2C+ T cell clones stayed unclear.

This rearrangement joins TRBV3-1 to TRBJ2-1, with TRBD1 identical over 9 bases. The sequence came from a man aged 45-60 years who received an inactivated influenza vaccine. The sequenced sample was CD4+ T cells sorted from PBMCs, obtained about 12 days after vaccination. The CDR3 DNA sequence: TGTGCCAGCAGCCAAGATCTGGACAGGGGACCAACCTACAATGAGCAGTTCTTC. Translating it yields CASSQDLDRGPTYNEQFF.